This TCR beta chain appears in the sequencing data of a study of response to subunit inactivated influenza vaccine. Study-level findings and limits: Researchers suggested that each seasonal influenza vaccination recruits few new T cells.

Notes on this clonotype: Its antigen remains unknown. At one end the junction does not follow the germline gene, possibly because of a read error.

TCRdb re-derived calls from the RT-PCR reads in MiXCR, one entry per CDR3 protein. The repertoire includes roughly 700,000 distinct CDR3 sequences, roughly 13% of them detected once, and approximately 7% sits in the top ten. CDR1 and CDR2 from the germline V gene are SGHAT and FQDESV (reference sequence). CDR3 size: 15 residues. The TCR originated in a man between 45 and 60 years old who received an inactivated influenza vaccine. The chain has TRBV11-1 and TRBJ1-1; D is ambiguous. Sample: PBMCs from blood, taken approximately 15 days before vaccination. The CDR3 spells CASSLTGRSNAEAFF. CDR3 sequence (DNA): TGTGCCAGCAGCTTAACCGGGCGTTCGAACGCTGAAGCTTTCTTT.